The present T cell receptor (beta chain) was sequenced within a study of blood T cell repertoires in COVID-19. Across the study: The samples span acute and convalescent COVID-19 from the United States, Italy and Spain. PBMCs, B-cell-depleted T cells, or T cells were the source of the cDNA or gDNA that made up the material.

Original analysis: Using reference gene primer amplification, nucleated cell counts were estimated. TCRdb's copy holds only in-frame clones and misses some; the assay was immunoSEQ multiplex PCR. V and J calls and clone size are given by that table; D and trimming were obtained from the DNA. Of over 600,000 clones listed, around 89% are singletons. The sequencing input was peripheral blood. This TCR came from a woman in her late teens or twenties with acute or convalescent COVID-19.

The DNA for the CDR3 is TGCGCCAGCAGCTTGACAGGGTATGGCGACGGACACACCTTC. Amino acid sequence: CASSLTGYGDGHTF. This chain joins TRBV5-1 and TRBJ1-2; weak D call: TRBD1 (6 bases). Germline CDR1 SGHRS, CDR2 YFSETQ. This CDR3 is built from 14 residues. V gave up 1 base and J gave up 12 bases, with 19 bases separating them.